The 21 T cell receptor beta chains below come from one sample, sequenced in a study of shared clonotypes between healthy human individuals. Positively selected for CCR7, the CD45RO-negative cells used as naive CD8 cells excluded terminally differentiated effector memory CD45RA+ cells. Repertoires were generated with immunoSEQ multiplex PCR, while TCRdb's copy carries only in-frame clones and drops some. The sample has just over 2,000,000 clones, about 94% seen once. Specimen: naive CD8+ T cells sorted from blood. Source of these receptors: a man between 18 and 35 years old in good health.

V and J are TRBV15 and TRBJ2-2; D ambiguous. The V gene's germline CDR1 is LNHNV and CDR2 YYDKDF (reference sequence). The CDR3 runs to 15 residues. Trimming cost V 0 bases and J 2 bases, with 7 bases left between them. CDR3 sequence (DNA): TGTGCCACCAGCAGAGATATGGGAAACACCGGGGAGCTGTTTTTT. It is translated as CATSRDMGNTGELFF.

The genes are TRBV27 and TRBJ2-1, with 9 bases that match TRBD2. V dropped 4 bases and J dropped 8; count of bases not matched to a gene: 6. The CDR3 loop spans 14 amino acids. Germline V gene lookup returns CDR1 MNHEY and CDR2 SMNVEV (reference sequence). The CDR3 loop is CASSSRLAVYEQFF. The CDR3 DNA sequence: TGTGCCAGCAGTTCCCGACTAGCGGTATATGAGCAGTTCTTC.

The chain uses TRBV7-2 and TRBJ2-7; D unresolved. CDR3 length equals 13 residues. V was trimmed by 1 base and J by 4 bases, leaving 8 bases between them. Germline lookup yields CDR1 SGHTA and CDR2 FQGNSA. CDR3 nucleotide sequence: TGTGCCAGCAGCTTAGTGGCAGAATACGAGCAGTACTTC. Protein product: CASSLVAEYEQYF. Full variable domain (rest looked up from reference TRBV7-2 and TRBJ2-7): GAGVSQSPSNKVTEKGKDVELRCDPISGHTALYWYRQSLGQGLEFLIYFQGNSAPDKSGLPSDRFSAERTGGSVSTLTIQRTQQEDSAVYLCASSLVAEYEQYFGPGTRLTVT.

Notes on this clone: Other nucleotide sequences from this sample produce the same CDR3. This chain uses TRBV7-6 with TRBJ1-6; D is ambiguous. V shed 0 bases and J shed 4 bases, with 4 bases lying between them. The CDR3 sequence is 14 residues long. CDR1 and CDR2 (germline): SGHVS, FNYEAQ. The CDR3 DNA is TGTGCCAGCAGCTTAGCGGATTATAATTCACCCCTCCACTTT. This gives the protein CASSLADYNSPLHF.

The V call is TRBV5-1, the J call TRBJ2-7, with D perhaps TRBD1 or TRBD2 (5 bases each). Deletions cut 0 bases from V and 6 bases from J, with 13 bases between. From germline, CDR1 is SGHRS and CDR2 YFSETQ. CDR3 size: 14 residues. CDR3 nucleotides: TGCGCCAGCAGCTTGGGGGGGATCCGTAGCGAGCAGTACTTC. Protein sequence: CASSLGGIRSEQYF.

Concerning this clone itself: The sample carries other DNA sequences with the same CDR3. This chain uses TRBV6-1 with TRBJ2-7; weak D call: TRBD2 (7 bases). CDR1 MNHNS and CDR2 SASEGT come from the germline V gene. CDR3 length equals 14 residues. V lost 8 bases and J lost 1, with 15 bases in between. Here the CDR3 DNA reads TGTGCCAGCTCAGAGGGGGGGGAATCCTACGAGCAGTACTTC. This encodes CASSEGGESYEQYF.

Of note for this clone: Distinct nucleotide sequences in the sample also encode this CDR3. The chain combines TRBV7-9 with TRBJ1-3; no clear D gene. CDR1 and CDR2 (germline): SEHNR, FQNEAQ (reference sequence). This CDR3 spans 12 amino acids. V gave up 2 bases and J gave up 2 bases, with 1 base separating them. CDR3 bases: TGTGCCAGCAGCTTACCTGGAAACACCATATATTTT. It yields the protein CASSLPGNTIYF.

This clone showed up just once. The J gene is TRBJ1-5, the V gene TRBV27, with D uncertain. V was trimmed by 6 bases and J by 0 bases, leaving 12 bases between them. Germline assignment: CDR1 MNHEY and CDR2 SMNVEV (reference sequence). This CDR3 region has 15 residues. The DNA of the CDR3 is TGTGCCAGCAGCCAGCAGGCTTATAGCAATCAGCCCCAGCATTTT. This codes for CASSQQAYSNQPQHF.

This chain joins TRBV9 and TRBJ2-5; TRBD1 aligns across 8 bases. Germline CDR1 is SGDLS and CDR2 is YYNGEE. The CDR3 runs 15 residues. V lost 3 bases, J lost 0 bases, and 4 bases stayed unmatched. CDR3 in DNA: TGTGCCAGCAGCGATGAGGACAGGGACCAAGAGACCCAGTACTTC. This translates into CASSDEDRDQETQYF.

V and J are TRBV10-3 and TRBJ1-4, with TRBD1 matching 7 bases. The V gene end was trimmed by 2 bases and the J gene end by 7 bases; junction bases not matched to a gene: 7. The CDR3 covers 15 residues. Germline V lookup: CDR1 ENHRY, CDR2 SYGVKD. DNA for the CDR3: TGTGCCATCAGTGAGACAGGGACAGAAAGTGAAAAACTGTTTTTT. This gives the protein CAISETGTESEKLFF.

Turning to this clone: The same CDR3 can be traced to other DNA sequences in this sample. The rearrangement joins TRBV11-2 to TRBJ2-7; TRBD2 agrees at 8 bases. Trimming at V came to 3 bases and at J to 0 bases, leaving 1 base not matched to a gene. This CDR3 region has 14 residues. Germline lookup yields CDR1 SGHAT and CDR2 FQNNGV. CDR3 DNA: TGTGCCAGCAGCTTCAGCGGGAGCTCCTACGAGCAGTACTTC. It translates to CASSFSGSSYEQYF.

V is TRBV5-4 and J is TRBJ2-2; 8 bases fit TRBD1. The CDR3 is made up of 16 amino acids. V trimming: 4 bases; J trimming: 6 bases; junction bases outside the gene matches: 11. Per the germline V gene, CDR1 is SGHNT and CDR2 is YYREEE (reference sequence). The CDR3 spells CASSPPDRVLPGELFF. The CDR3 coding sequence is TGTGCCAGCAGCCCACCGGACAGGGTATTACCCGGGGAGCTGTTTTTT.

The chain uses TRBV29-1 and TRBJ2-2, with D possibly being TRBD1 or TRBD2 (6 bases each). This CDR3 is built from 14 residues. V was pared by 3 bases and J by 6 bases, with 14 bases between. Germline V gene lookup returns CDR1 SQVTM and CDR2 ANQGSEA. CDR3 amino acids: CSVDGRGTPGELFF. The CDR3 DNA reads TGCAGCGTTGACGGAAGGGGGACTCCCGGGGAGCTGTTTTTT.

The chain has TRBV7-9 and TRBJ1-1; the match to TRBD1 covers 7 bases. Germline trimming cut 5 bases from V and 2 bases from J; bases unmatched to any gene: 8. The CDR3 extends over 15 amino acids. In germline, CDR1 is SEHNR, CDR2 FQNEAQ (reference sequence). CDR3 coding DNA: TGTGCCAGCAGCCCTGCGACAGGGTTAAACACTGAAGCTTTCTTT. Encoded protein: CASSPATGLNTEAFF.

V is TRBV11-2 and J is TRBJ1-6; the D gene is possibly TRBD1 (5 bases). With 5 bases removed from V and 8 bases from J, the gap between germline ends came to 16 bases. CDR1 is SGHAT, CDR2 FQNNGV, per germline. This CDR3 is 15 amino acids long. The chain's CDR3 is CASSALLGTDSPLHF. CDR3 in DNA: TGTGCCAGCAGCGCCCTGCTTGGGACTGATTCACCCCTCCACTTT. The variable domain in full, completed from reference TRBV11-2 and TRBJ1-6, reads EAGVAQSPRYKIIEKRQSVAFWCNPISGHATLYWYQQILGQGPKLLIQFQNNGVVDDSQLPKDRFSAERLKGVDSTLKIQPAKLEDSAVYLCASSALLGTDSPLHFGNGTRLTVT.

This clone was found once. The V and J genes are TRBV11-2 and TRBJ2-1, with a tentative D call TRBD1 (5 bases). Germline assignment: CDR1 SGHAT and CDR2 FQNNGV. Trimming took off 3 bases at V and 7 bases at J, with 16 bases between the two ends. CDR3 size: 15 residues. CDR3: CASSLSRVGENEQFF. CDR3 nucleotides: TGTGCCAGCAGCTTGTCCAGGGTGGGCGAAAATGAGCAGTTCTTC.

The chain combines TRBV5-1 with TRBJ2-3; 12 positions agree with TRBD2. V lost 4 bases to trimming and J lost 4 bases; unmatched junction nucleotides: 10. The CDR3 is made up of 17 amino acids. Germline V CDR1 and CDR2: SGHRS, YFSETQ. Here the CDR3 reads CASSLTGLAGIADTQYF. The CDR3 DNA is TGCGCCAGCAGCCTAACCGGACTAGCGGGGATCGCAGATACGCAGTATTTT.

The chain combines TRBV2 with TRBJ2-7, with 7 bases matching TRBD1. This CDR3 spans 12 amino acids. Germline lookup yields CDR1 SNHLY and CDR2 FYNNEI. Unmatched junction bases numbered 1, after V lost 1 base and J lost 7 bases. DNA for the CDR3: TGTGCCAGCAGTGAAGAGACAGGGGAGCAGTACTTC. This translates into CASSEETGEQYF.

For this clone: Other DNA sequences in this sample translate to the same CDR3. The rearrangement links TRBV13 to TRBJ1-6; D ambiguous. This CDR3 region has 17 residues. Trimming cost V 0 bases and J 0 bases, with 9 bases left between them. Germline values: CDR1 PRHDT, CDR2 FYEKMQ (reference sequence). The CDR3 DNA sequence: TGTGCCAGCAGCTTAGGCCTTCAGAGCTCCTATAATTCACCCCTCCACTTT. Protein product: CASSLGLQSSYNSPLHF.

The CDR3 loop is CASSLGDITDTQYF. The CDR3 nucleotides are TGTGCCAGCAGCTTAGGGGATATCACAGATACGCAGTATTTT. J is TRBJ2-3 and V is TRBV7-9; D gene uncertain. From germline, CDR1 is SEHNR and CDR2 FQNEAQ (reference sequence). The CDR3 covers 14 residues. The ends were cut back, 1 base at V and 2 bases at J, with 7 bases in the middle.

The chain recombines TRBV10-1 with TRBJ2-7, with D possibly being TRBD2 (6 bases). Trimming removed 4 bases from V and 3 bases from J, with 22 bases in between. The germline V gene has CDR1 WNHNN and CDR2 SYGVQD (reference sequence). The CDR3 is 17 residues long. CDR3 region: CASSALKRDSLNYEQYF. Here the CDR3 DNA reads TGCGCCAGCAGTGCGCTAAAACGGGACTCCCTGAACTACGAGCAGTACTTC.